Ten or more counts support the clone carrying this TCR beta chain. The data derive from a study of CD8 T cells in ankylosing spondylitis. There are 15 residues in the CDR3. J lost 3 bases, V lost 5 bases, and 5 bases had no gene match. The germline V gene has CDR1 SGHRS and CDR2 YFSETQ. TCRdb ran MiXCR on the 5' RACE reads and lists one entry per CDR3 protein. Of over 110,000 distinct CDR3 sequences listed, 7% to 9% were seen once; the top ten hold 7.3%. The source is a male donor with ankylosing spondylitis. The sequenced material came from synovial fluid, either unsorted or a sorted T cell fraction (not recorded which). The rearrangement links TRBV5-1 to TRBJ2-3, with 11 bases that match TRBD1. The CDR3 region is CASRPGQGGTDTQYF. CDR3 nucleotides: TGCGCCAGCAGGCCGGGACAGGGGGGGACAGATACGCAGTATTTT.